One sample yielded the 30 T cell receptor beta chains listed below, sequenced in a study of cytotoxic CD8 clonotypes in ibrutinib-treated CLL. The data were produced by immunoSEQ multiplex PCR, yet TCRdb's version contains in-frame clones alone and is incomplete. This table has some 200,000 clones, approximately 72% appearing once. The sample in question was PBMCs, obtained after 24 months of ibrutinib treatment. The receptors derive from a human donor with chronic lymphocytic leukemia.

This sequence joins TRBV9 and TRBJ2-2; possible D gene TRBD1, 6 bases. The germline V gene has CDR1 SGDLS and CDR2 YYNGEE. CDR3 length: 15 residues. V gave up 2 bases and J gave up 4 bases, with 12 bases separating them. In DNA, the CDR3 is TGTGCCAGCAGCGTGAGAGACAGGCGCACCGGGGAGCTGTTTTTT. Its protein product is CASSVRDRRTGELFF.

The chain combines TRBV5-6 with TRBJ1-2, with a possible D match to TRBD1 (5 bases). Germline CDR1 reads SGHDT; CDR2 reads YYEEEE. V was pared by 1 base and J by 6 bases, with 16 bases between. The CDR3 covers 15 residues. CDR3 sequence: CASSLRGREVHGYTF. CDR3 coding DNA: TGTGCCAGCAGCTTGCGGGGCAGGGAGGTCCATGGCTACACCTTC.

This clone was seen a handful of times. The chain couples TRBV6-1 to TRBJ1-4; 7 nucleotides align to TRBD1. Germline V gene lookup returns CDR1 MNHNS and CDR2 SASEGT. V was pared by 3 bases and J by 5 bases, with 9 bases of the junction left unmatched. This CDR3 spans 16 amino acids. CDR3 nucleotide sequence: TGTGCCAGCAGTGACTACTACAGGGGTGGGAATGAAAAACTGTTTTTT. Residues: CASSDYYRGGNEKLFF.

The chain recombines TRBV5-3 with TRBJ2-7; 8 bases line up with TRBD2. TRBV5-3 falls under the ORF class, with uncertain function. Trimming cost V 3 bases and J 0 bases; bases outside gene matches: 2. The CDR3 covers 14 residues. The CDR3 reads CARSSGTSSYEQYF. For the CDR3, the DNA is TGTGCCAGAAGCTCCGGGACTAGCTCCTACGAGCAGTACTTC.

The sample holds one count of this clone. The J gene is TRBJ2-1, the V gene TRBV4-1; perhaps TRBD1 as D (5 bases). V was pared by 1 base and J by 2 bases, with 12 bases between. This CDR3 spans 16 amino acids. CDR1 is MGHRA, CDR2 YSYEKL, per germline. As DNA, the CDR3 is TGCGCCAGCAGCCAAGTGGGGCGGTCCCCCTACAATGAGCAGTTCTTC. This translates into CASSQVGRSPYNEQFF.

This chain connects TRBV11-2 to TRBJ1-2, with 7 bases lining up with TRBD1. V shed 5 bases, J shed 2 bases, and the junction held 14 bases outside the gene matches. Germline V gene sequence: CDR1 SGHAT, CDR2 FQNNGV. The CDR3 length is 17 residues. The CDR3 protein is CASSDTPLRDSNYGYTF. CDR3 in DNA: TGTGCCAGCAGCGACACCCCACTACGGGACAGCAACTATGGCTACACCTTC.

The rearrangement joins TRBV9 to TRBJ1-4; D is ambiguous. The CDR3 has 13 amino acids. V was clipped by 4 bases and J by 0 bases, with 4 bases between them. Germline V lookup: CDR1 SGDLS, CDR2 YYNGEE. DNA for the CDR3: TGTGCCAGCAGCTCTGCAACTAATGAAAAACTGTTTTTT. It yields the protein CASSSATNEKLFF. Filled out from reference TRBV9 and TRBJ1-4, the complete variable domain reads DSGVTQTPKHLITATGQRVTLRCSPRSGDLSVYWYQQSLDQGLQFLIQYYNGEERAKGNILERFSAQQFPDLHSELNLSSLELGDSALYFCASSSATNEKLFFGSGTQLSVL.

This clone appeared a single time. This chain links TRBV10-2 with TRBJ2-7; 7 nucleotides match TRBD2. The CDR3 runs to 13 residues. Trimming cost V 8 bases and J 7 bases; bases outside gene matches: 11. Germline V gene sequence: CDR1 WSHSY, CDR2 SAAADI. CDR3 residues: CASRVAGPGEQYF. The CDR3 DNA is TGCGCCAGCCGCGTAGCGGGTCCCGGAGAGCAGTACTTC.

The genes are TRBV10-3 and TRBJ1-5; D not certain. The germline V gene has CDR1 ENHRY and CDR2 SYGVKD. V was cut by 11 bases and J by 4 bases, with 12 bases left in between. The CDR3 covers 12 residues. The CDR3 DNA follows: TGTGCCTCTGGGGATTCTAATCAGCCCCAGCATTTT. It codes for CASGDSNQPQHF.

The CDR3 DNA reads TGTGCCAGCAGCGCGGGGGAAAAACTGTTTTTT. Protein sequence: CASSAGEKLFF. The rearrangement links TRBV9 to TRBJ1-4, with unresolved D. CDR1 and CDR2 (germline): SGDLS, YYNGEE. CDR3 size: 11 residues. V was clipped by 3 bases and J by 8 bases, with 5 bases between them.

This chain uses TRBV5-1 with TRBJ2-7; the match to TRBD1 covers 9 bases. The CDR3 runs to 15 residues. Trimming at V came to 4 bases and at J to 6 bases, leaving 11 bases not matched to a gene. The V gene's germline CDR1 is SGHRS and CDR2 YFSETQ. CDR3 in DNA: TGCGCCAGCAGCGTAGGGGACAGGGATTTCGGCGAGCAGTACTTC. Residues: CASSVGDRDFGEQYF.

The chain has TRBV2 and TRBJ1-2; tentatively, D is TRBD1 (6 bases). This CDR3 is built from 15 residues. Trimming took off 2 bases at V and 4 bases at J, with 14 bases between the two ends. The germline gives CDR1 SNHLY, CDR2 FYNNEI. CDR3 sequence (DNA): TGTGCCAGCAGTGAAAAACAGGGAGTGATCTATGGCTACACCTTC. Its translation is CASSEKQGVIYGYTF.

The rearrangement joins TRBV15 to TRBJ2-7, with D possibly being TRBD1 (5 bases). The CDR3 is 15 residues long. Trimming took off 1 base at V and 0 bases at J, with 10 bases between the two ends. Germline CDR1 reads LNHNV; CDR2 reads YYDKDF (reference sequence). This CDR3 reads CATSRGRAASYEQYF. In nucleotides, the CDR3 is TGTGCCACCAGCAGAGGCAGGGCTGCCTCCTACGAGCAGTACTTC.

This sequence joins TRBV18 and TRBJ1-1; maybe TRBD1 (6 bases). CDR1 KGHSH and CDR2 LQKENI come from the germline V gene. The CDR3 covers 14 residues. Between the trimmed V and J ends, which lost 1 base and 6 bases, there was a span of 12 bases. CDR3 in DNA: TGTGCCAGCTCACCACGCCGGGACACAGCTGAAGCTTTCTTT. Protein: CASSPRRDTAEAFF.

The chain employs TRBV7-2 and TRBJ2-5; 10 bases align to TRBD2. This CDR3 region has 15 residues. J was trimmed by 9 bases and V by 6 bases; bases with no gene match: 13. Germline V gene lookup returns CDR1 SGHTA and CDR2 FQGNSA. CDR3 coding DNA: TGTGCCAGCAGTCTAGGATTTACTAGCGGGATGCCCCAGTACTTC. Translation gives CASSLGFTSGMPQYF. The full variable domain, rest sourced from reference TRBV7-2 and TRBJ2-5, is GAGVSQSPSNKVTEKGKDVELRCDPISGHTALYWYRQSLGQGLEFLIYFQGNSAPDKSGLPSDRFSAERTGGSVSTLTIQRTQQEDSAVYLCASSLGFTSGMPQYFGPGTRLLVL.

The V call is TRBV9, the J call TRBJ2-1, with TRBD2 identical over 10 bases. The J segment lost 5 bases and the V segment lost 2 bases, leaving 10 bases of the junction unmatched. This CDR3 has 17 amino acids. Germline values: CDR1 SGDLS, CDR2 YYNGEE. The CDR3 DNA is TGTGCCAGCAGCGTTGACTGGACTAGCGGAAGTAACAATGAGCAGTTCTTC. It codes for CASSVDWTSGSNNEQFF.

The V and J genes are TRBV5-1 and TRBJ1-2; D gene unclear. Germline CDR1 reads SGHRS; CDR2 reads YFSETQ. Trimming cost V 0 bases and J 7 bases, with 13 bases left between them. This CDR3 region has 14 residues. This CDR3 reads CASSLVADGAGYTF. The DNA for the CDR3 is TGCGCCAGCAGCTTGGTGGCGGATGGCGCTGGCTACACCTTC.

The chain links TRBV7-9 to TRBJ1-4; a possible D gene is TRBD1 (6 bases). The CDR3 consists of 14 residues. V lost 5 bases and J lost 8, with 15 bases in between. Germline V gene sequence: CDR1 SEHNR, CDR2 FQNEAQ (reference sequence). This CDR3 is CASSLAQGREKLFF. DNA for the CDR3: TGTGCCAGCAGCCTCGCGCAGGGGAGGGAAAAACTGTTTTTT. Based on the CDR3 plus reference TRBV7-9 and TRBJ1-4, the full variable domain is DTGVSQNPRHKITKRGQNVTFRCDPISEHNRLYWYRQTLGQGPEFLTYFQNEAQLEKSRLLSDRFSAERPKGSFSTLEIQRTEQGDSAMYLCASSLAQGREKLFFGSGTQLSVL.

The rearrangement links TRBV7-6 to TRBJ2-1; maybe TRBD2 (5 bases). Germline loops: CDR1 SGHVS, CDR2 FNYEAQ. The CDR3 is made up of 16 amino acids. Trimming shortened V by 5 bases and J by 0 bases, and 14 bases separated the two germline ends. CDR3 DNA: TGTGCCAGCAGCGCAAAGGTAGCGAGCTCCTACAATGAGCAGTTCTTC. It encodes CASSAKVASSYNEQFF.

The chain carries TRBV7-9 and TRBJ1-5; 7 bases agree with TRBD1. The V segment lost 5 bases and the J segment 0 bases; nucleotides outside the gene matches: 4. The CDR3 loop spans 15 amino acids. Germline V gene sequence: CDR1 SEHNR, CDR2 FQNEAQ (reference sequence). CDR3 DNA sequence: TGTGCCAGCAGCCAACAGGGGAATAGCAATCAGCCCCAGCATTTT. This encodes CASSQQGNSNQPQHF.

V is TRBV6-1 and J is TRBJ2-7; D assignment may be TRBD1 or TRBD2 (5 bases each). Trimming cost V 8 bases and J 10 bases, with 21 bases left between them. Germline V gives CDR1 MNHNS, CDR2 SASEGT. CDR3 length: 13 residues. The CDR3 is CASATGTAAKQYF. CDR3 DNA: TGTGCCAGCGCTACTGGGACCGCGGCGAAACAGTACTTC.

The chain carries TRBV9 and TRBJ1-1; a weak D match, TRBD1 (5 bases). The V gene lost 0 bases and the J gene lost 0 bases, with 9 bases spanning the gap. The CDR3 totals 15 residues. CDR1 and CDR2 from the germline V gene are SGDLS and YYNGEE. The CDR3 nucleotides are TGTGCCAGCAGCGTAGTTGACAGAATGAACACTGAAGCTTTCTTT. Translation: CASSVVDRMNTEAFF.

The gene calls are TRBV4-1 and TRBJ1-1; no firm D call. Germline V gene data show CDR1 as MGHRA and CDR2 as YSYEKL. The CDR3 runs to 15 residues. V was shortened by 4 bases and J by 0 bases, with 12 bases between the two germline ends. CDR3 coding DNA: TGCGCCAGCAGCCCAGCCGCCGCCCTGAACACTGAAGCTTTCTTT. Translation gives CASSPAAALNTEAFF.

This chain links TRBV5-1 with TRBJ1-3; D ambiguous. The CDR3 has 16 amino acids. Trimming stripped 0 bases from V and 0 bases from J, with 10 bases between. Germline CDR1 SGHRS, CDR2 YFSETQ. The CDR3 coding sequence is TGCGCCAGCAGCTTGGGTCGAGGACTCTCTGGAAACACCATATATTTT. Its translation: CASSLGRGLSGNTIYF.

The rearrangement joins TRBV7-9 to TRBJ2-1, with 8 nucleotides matching TRBD1. Germline trimming cut 5 bases from V and 0 bases from J; bases unmatched to any gene: 9. Germline V CDR1 and CDR2: SEHNR, FQNEAQ (reference sequence). This CDR3 contains 17 residues. CDR3 sequence reads: CASSRGQAARSYNEQFF. In DNA, the CDR3 is TGTGCCAGCAGCAGGGGACAGGCCGCCCGCTCCTACAATGAGCAGTTCTTC. The full variable domain, with the rest looked up from reference TRBV7-9 and TRBJ2-1, is DTGVSQNPRHKITKRGQNVTFRCDPISEHNRLYWYRQTLGQGPEFLTYFQNEAQLEKSRLLSDRFSAERPKGSFSTLEIQRTEQGDSAMYLCASSRGQAARSYNEQFFGPGTRLTVL.

The chain employs TRBV15 and TRBJ1-2; perhaps TRBD1 as D (5 bases). Deletions cut 1 base from V and 0 bases from J, with 9 bases between. CDR1 LNHNV and CDR2 YYDKDF come from the germline V gene (reference sequence). This CDR3 contains 15 residues. The CDR3 bases are TGTGCCACCAGCAGAGGGGACCCCTCTAACTATGGCTACACCTTC. This translates into CATSRGDPSNYGYTF.

The rearrangement links TRBV11-3 to TRBJ2-1; no reliable D call. There are 14 residues in the CDR3. V lost 2 bases and J 1 base, leaving 6 bases between the germline ends. CDR1 SGHNT and CDR2 YENEEA come from the germline V gene. CDR3 coding DNA: TGTGCCAGCAGCTTAAGCAGGTCCTACAATGAGCAGTTCTTC. Its protein is CASSLSRSYNEQFF.

This clone came up a few times. The chain links TRBV7-3 to TRBJ2-3, with 15 bases matching TRBD2. Trimming took 5 bases from V and 4 from J; bases not matched to a gene: 10. The CDR3 loop spans 18 amino acids. CDR1 and CDR2 (germline): SGHTA, FQGTGA. This chain's CDR3 is CASSQGGLAGGLPDTQYF. The CDR3 DNA reads as TGTGCCAGCAGCCAGGGGGGACTAGCGGGAGGATTGCCAGATACGCAGTATTTT.

This clone was observed once. This chain links TRBV4-1 with TRBJ2-1; TRBD2 matches 13 bases. V trimming: 3 bases; J trimming: 3 bases; junction bases outside the gene matches: 17. Germline V CDR1 and CDR2: MGHRA, YSYEKL. The CDR3 has 21 residues. DNA for the CDR3: TGCGCCAGCAGCCAGACGGGACCGGGACTAGCGGGACTTCGGAACTACAATGAGCAGTTCTTC. Translated: CASSQTGPGLAGLRNYNEQFF.

This clone was seen more than once but under ten times. V is TRBV6-1 and J is TRBJ1-1; no clear D gene. V was cut by 5 bases and J by 7 bases, with 14 bases left in between. CDR1 is MNHNS and CDR2 is SASEGT in the germline V gene. The CDR3 is made up of 13 amino acids. The CDR3 region has the DNA TGTGCCAGCAGTTTCCGGCTAAAGAATGAAGCTTTCTTT. As protein: CASSFRLKNEAFF.